The 4 T cell receptor beta chains below come from one sample, sequenced in a study of blood T cells in healthy people across ages. Primed by a sample-barcoded 5' primer and a J-beta primer mix, a second PCR proceeded for about 7 to 11 cycles. MiXCR was run by TCRdb on the 5' RACE reads, yielding one entry per CDR3 protein. The table records nearly 1 million distinct CDR3 sequences, 51% of them present only once. Sample: blood. The receptor source for this set is a woman aged 55-70 years in good health.

This clonotype was observed a few times. The chain joins TRBV29-1 to TRBJ1-2; no firm D call. CDR1 SQVTM and CDR2 ANQGSEA come from the germline V gene. The CDR3 covers 14 residues. Trimming took 3 bases from V and 2 from J, leaving 13 bases between them. This CDR3 reads CSVDTLAGNYGYTF. DNA of the CDR3: TGCAGCGTTGACACCCTGGCCGGGAACTATGGCTACACCTTC.

This clonotype showed up just a few times. The chain joins TRBV29-1 to TRBJ2-3; a weak D match, TRBD1 (5 bases). Per germline, CDR1 SQVTM and CDR2 ANQGSEA. This CDR3 has 13 residues. The V gene lost 6 bases and the J gene lost 1 base, with 11 bases spanning the gap. Here the CDR3 DNA reads TGCAGCGTCTCAGGGATCGGCACAGATACGCAGTATTTT. Its protein product is CSVSGIGTDTQYF.

V and J are TRBV21-1 and TRBJ2-3; no check of the table's D call, TRBD1, against the DNA was made. TRBV21-1 is designated a pseudogene. CDR3 length: 14 amino acids. The CDR3 nucleotides are TGTGCCAGCATCAGAGGGGGCCTCACAGATACACAGTATTTT. Residues: CASIRGGLTDTQYF.

The genes are TRBV2 and TRBJ1-2; D remains ambiguous. The CDR3 covers 14 residues. Germline loops: CDR1 SNHLY, CDR2 FYNNEI. V dropped 4 bases and J dropped 3 bases, with 12 bases sitting between them. This CDR3 reads CASSVGQLDYGYTF. DNA of the CDR3: TGTGCCAGCAGTGTTGGGCAGCTCGACTATGGCTACACCTTC.